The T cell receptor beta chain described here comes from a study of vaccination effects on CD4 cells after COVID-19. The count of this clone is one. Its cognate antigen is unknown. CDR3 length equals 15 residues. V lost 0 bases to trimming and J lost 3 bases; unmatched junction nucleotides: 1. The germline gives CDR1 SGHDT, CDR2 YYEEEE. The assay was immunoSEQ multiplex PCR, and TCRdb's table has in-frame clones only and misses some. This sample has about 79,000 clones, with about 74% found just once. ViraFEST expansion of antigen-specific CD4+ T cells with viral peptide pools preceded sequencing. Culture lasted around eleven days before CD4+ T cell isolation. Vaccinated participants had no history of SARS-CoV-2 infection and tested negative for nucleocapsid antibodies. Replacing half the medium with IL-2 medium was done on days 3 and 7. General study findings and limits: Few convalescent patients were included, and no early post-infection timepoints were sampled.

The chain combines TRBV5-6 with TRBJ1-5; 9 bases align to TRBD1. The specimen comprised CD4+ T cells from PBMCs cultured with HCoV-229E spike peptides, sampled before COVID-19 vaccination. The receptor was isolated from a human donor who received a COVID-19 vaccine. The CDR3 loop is CASSLGDRDNQPQHF. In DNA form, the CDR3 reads TGTGCCAGCAGCTTGGGGGACAGGGACAATCAGCCCCAGCATTTT.